These 27 T cell receptor beta chains were all obtained from the same sample, sequenced in a study of metastatic and nonmetastatic thyroid tumors. TCRdb re-analyzed the PCR reads using MiXCR. Found here are about 38,000 clones, 26% of them singletons; the top ten hold 8% to 10%. Nobody among the patients had been given any treatment before thyroid surgery. Sequenced sample: blood. The receptor source for this set is a female donor with papillary thyroid cancer or a benign thyroid nodule (not recorded which). Some clones in this sample may be carry-over from other donors' samples.

This clone was seen a few times. The V call is TRBV25-1, the J call TRBJ1-5; D remains unclear. The CDR3 loop spans 14 amino acids. Trimming left V 2 bases short and J 5 bases short, with 10 bases between. CDR1 is MGHDK and CDR2 is SYGVNS in the germline V gene. The CDR3 is CASSEAQSYQPQHF. CDR3 bases: TGTGCCAGCAGTGAAGCCCAATCTTATCAGCCCCAGCATTTT.

The genes are TRBV3-1 and TRBJ2-7; D is perhaps TRBD2 (5 bases). Trimming pared 1 base from V and 5 bases from J, leaving 12 bases between. The length of the CDR3 is 14 residues. Looked up from germline, CDR1 is LGHDT and CDR2 is YNNKEL (reference sequence). The CDR3 reads CASSQGGFEDEQYF. The CDR3 coding sequence is TGTGCCAGCAGCCAAGGAGGGTTTGAGGACGAGCAGTACTTC.

This clone was detected ten times or more. CDR3 protein: CASSLTGPQETQYF. CDR3 coding DNA: TGCGCCAGCAGCTTGACAGGGCCCCAAGAGACCCAGTACTTC. This rearrangement joins TRBV5-1 to TRBJ2-5; D perhaps matches TRBD1 (6 bases). Trimming pared 1 base from V and 1 base from J, leaving 8 bases between. The germline V gene has CDR1 SGHRS and CDR2 YFSETQ. There are 14 residues in the CDR3.

This clone was seen ten or more times. CDR3 sequence: CASSPPGPMNTEAFF. Here the CDR3 DNA reads TGTGCCAGCTCACCACCAGGGCCCATGAACACTGAAGCTTTCTTT. The V and J genes are TRBV18 and TRBJ1-1, with D uncertain. Trimming took 0 bases from V and 0 from J, leaving 8 bases between them. CDR3 length equals 15 residues. Germline V gene sequence: CDR1 KGHSH, CDR2 LQKENI. The full variable domain, completed using reference TRBV18 and TRBJ1-1, is NAGVMQNPRHLVRRRGQEARLRCSPMKGHSHVYWYRQLPEEGLKFMVYLQKENIIDESGMPKERFSAEFPKEGPSILRIQQVVRGDSAAYFCASSPPGPMNTEAFFGQGTRLTVV.

This clone was counted ten times or more. The V gene is TRBV7-2, the J gene TRBJ2-1; D is ambiguous. Germline loops: CDR1 SGHTA, CDR2 FQGNSA. Trimming took 3 bases from V and 6 from J, leaving 6 bases between them. CDR3 size: 12 residues. CDR3 in amino acids: CASSLDLNEQFF. The CDR3 bases are TGTGCCAGCAGCTTGGATCTCAATGAGCAGTTCTTC.

This clone was picked up many times. This chain links TRBV4-1 with TRBJ1-1; unclear D gene. This CDR3 spans 14 amino acids. The ends were cut back, 6 bases at V and 1 base at J, with 12 bases in the middle. Germline values: CDR1 MGHRA, CDR2 YSYEKL. CDR3: CASRSPLTNTEAFF. As DNA, the CDR3 is TGCGCCAGCAGATCCCCCCTTACGAACACTGAAGCTTTCTTT.

The V and J genes are TRBV4-1 and TRBJ2-1; TRBD2 might be the D (6 bases). V lost 3 bases and J lost 4, with 19 bases in between. CDR1 and CDR2 from the germline V gene are MGHRA and YSYEKL. The CDR3 sequence is 17 residues long. CDR3 amino acids: CASSHRTRAGCYNEQFF. The CDR3 coding sequence is TGCGCCAGCAGCCACCGGACCCGTGCGGGATGTTACAATGAGCAGTTCTTC.

CDR3: CASSLRTGGNTEAFF. In DNA, the CDR3 is TGTGCCAGCAGTTTAAGGACAGGGGGGAACACTGAAGCTTTCTTT. The genes are TRBV12-3 or TRBV12-4 and TRBJ1-1; the match to TRBD1 covers 10 bases. V lost 2 bases, J lost 1 base, and 1 base stayed unmatched. CDR3 length equals 15 residues.

The table lists this clone with many counts. V and J are TRBV19 and TRBJ1-5, with TRBD1 as a possible D gene (6 bases). CDR3 size: 16 residues. V gave up 3 bases and J gave up 3 bases, with 15 bases separating them. In germline, CDR1 is LNHDA, CDR2 SQIVND (reference sequence). The CDR3 bases are TGTGCCAGTAGTATCCACTATGACAGGATCAATCAGCCCCAGCATTTT. Translation gives CASSIHYDRINQPQHF.

This clone was recorded a few times. The chain employs TRBV19 and TRBJ2-2; no definite D call. This CDR3 comprises 12 residues. With 5 bases removed from V and 8 bases from J, the gap between germline ends came to 9 bases. The germline CDR1 and CDR2 sequences are LNHDA and SQIVND (reference sequence). This CDR3 reads CASSFAKGELFF. The CDR3 DNA is TGTGCCAGTAGTTTTGCTAAGGGGGAGCTGTTTTTT.

The table lists this clone with many counts. The J gene is TRBJ1-4, the V gene TRBV15, with unresolved D. Trimming took off 5 bases at V and 8 bases at J, with 15 bases between the two ends. This CDR3 is built from 14 residues. Germline-derived CDR1 and CDR2 are LNHNV and YYDKDF (reference sequence). CDR3 sequence: CATSFNRVGEKLFF. For the CDR3, the DNA is TGTGCCACCAGCTTTAACAGAGTAGGGGAAAAACTGTTTTTT.

The chain recombines TRBV30 with TRBJ2-3, with 10 positions matching TRBD1. The V gene end was trimmed by 5 bases and the J gene end by 4 bases; junction bases not matched to a gene: 6. The germline gives CDR1 GTSNPN, CDR2 SVGIG (reference sequence). The CDR3 consists of 14 residues. CDR3 protein: CAWAGTGDSDTQYF. Written as DNA, the CDR3 is TGTGCCTGGGCCGGGACAGGGGACTCAGATACGCAGTATTTT.

In this sample, this clone turned up a few times. The CDR3 reads CAWSERGAHYGYTF. The CDR3 nucleotides read TGTGCCTGGAGTGAACGGGGAGCTCATTATGGCTACACCTTC. The chain combines TRBV30 with TRBJ1-2; D gene uncertain. Germline V gene sequence: CDR1 GTSNPN, CDR2 SVGIG (reference sequence). The CDR3 has 14 amino acids. Trimming stripped 1 base from V and 5 bases from J, with 14 bases between.

This clone was counted once. The genes are TRBV11-1 and TRBJ2-1, with unresolved D. Trimming took 5 bases from V and 2 from J, leaving 13 bases between them. The CDR3 loop spans 15 amino acids. The germline V gene has CDR1 SGHAT and CDR2 FQDESV (reference sequence). As DNA, the CDR3 is TGTGCCAGCAGCCCAACGGACGGAGCCTACAATGAGCAGTTCTTC. Translated: CASSPTDGAYNEQFF.

The CDR3 coding sequence is TGCGCCAGCAGCTTGGCCGGGACAGGGGGGGCCTACGAGCAGTACTTC. The encoded protein is CASSLAGTGGAYEQYF. This sequence joins TRBV5-1 and TRBJ2-7, with 11 bases identical to TRBD1. This CDR3 has 16 amino acids. V dropped 0 bases and J dropped 2; count of bases not matched to a gene: 4. Germline V gene sequence: CDR1 SGHRS, CDR2 YFSETQ. The complete variable domain, with remaining parts taken from reference TRBV5-1 and TRBJ2-7, reads KAGVTQTPRYLIKTRGQQVTLSCSPISGHRSVSWYQQTPGQGLQFLFEYFSETQRNKGNFPGRFSGRQFSNSRSEMNVSTLELGDSALYLCASSLAGTGGAYEQYFGPGTRLTVT.

V and J are TRBV28 and TRBJ1-2; D gene ambiguous. There are 15 residues in the CDR3. The germline V gene encodes CDR1 MDHEN and CDR2 SYDVKM. Trimming stripped 4 bases from V and 4 bases from J, with 16 bases between. The CDR3 DNA is TGTGCCAGCAGTTCGAACGGAGGTTATGGCTATGGCTACACCTTC. Translating gives CASSSNGGYGYGYTF.

This sequence joins TRBV7-2 and TRBJ2-7, with 7 bases matching TRBD1. V lost 5 bases and J lost 3; bases outside the gene matches: 7. There are 14 residues in the CDR3. Germline assignment: CDR1 SGHTA and CDR2 FQGNSA. Here the CDR3 reads CASSPQGWGYEQYF. The CDR3 DNA is TGTGCCAGCAGCCCACAGGGGTGGGGCTACGAGCAGTACTTC.

This clone was observed many times. The chain recombines TRBV12-3 or TRBV12-4 with TRBJ1-3; D possibly corresponds to TRBD1 (6 bases). The V end lost 6 bases, the J end lost 0 bases, and 12 bases lay between the germline ends. CDR3 size: 15 residues. The CDR3: CASRAGGVSGNTIYF. CDR3 in DNA: TGTGCCAGCAGGGCCGGGGGCGTCTCTGGAAACACCATATATTTT.

In this sample, this clone turned up many times. V is TRBV6-6 and J is TRBJ1-4, with 7 bases fitting TRBD1. The J segment lost 3 bases and the V segment lost 3 bases, leaving 7 bases of the junction unmatched. CDR1 is MNHNY, CDR2 SVGAGI, per germline (reference sequence). The length of the CDR3 is 16 residues. As DNA, the CDR3 is TGTGCCAGCAGTTATACAGGGGTGGCGGCTAATGAAAAACTGTTTTTT. Its translation: CASSYTGVAANEKLFF.

This clone appeared a single time. This rearrangement joins TRBV11-1 to TRBJ2-3; D not certain. CDR1 SGHAT and CDR2 FQDESV come from the germline V gene (reference sequence). CDR3 length: 14 residues. V was shortened by 1 base and J by 6 bases, with 11 bases between the two germline ends. For the CDR3, the DNA is TGTGCCAGCAGCTTAGATGAGGCCTGGGATACGCAGTATTTT. Its protein product is CASSLDEAWDTQYF.

This clone was detected ten times or more. The chain recombines TRBV27 with TRBJ2-4; 7 bases are shared with TRBD2. The CDR3 loop spans 17 amino acids. Germline CDR1 and CDR2: MNHEY and SMNVEV (reference sequence). The V gene end was trimmed by 0 bases and the J gene end by 6 bases; junction bases not matched to a gene: 11. DNA for the CDR3: TGTGCCAGCAGTTTATCAGGGGCTAGCGGTGCGAGAAACATTCAGTACTTC. Translated, it gives CASSLSGASGARNIQYF.

This clone was seen repeatedly, ten times or more. The chain joins TRBV28 to TRBJ2-5; 12 nucleotides match TRBD1. CDR1 and CDR2 from the germline V gene are MDHEN and SYDVKM. After removal of 6 bases from V and 5 bases from J, the junction contained 13 bases not matched to a gene. This CDR3 region has 17 residues. The CDR3 DNA sequence: TGTGCCAGCAGCAGCCCCCCGGGACAGGGGGCAGGGGAGACCCAGTACTTC. Its translation: CASSSPPGQGAGETQYF.

The chain carries TRBV28 and TRBJ2-7, with 11 nucleotides matching TRBD2. The CDR3 consists of 14 residues. Germline CDR1 is MDHEN and CDR2 is SYDVKM. The ends lost 5 bases at V and 6 bases at J; junction bases unmatched: 6. The CDR3, as DNA: TGTGCCAGCAGTGTAACTAGCGGGAGTAGCGAGCAGTACTTC. This encodes CASSVTSGSSEQYF.

This clone was observed many times. The V call is TRBV30, the J call TRBJ2-5, with 9 bases fitting TRBD1. Trimming at V came to 2 bases and at J to 2 bases, leaving 3 bases not matched to a gene. Germline-derived CDR1 and CDR2 are GTSNPN and SVGIG (reference sequence). The CDR3 is made up of 14 amino acids. The CDR3 here is CAWSRGTGQETQYF. Here the CDR3 DNA reads TGTGCCTGGAGTAGGGGGACAGGGCAAGAGACCCAGTACTTC.

This clone was seen a handful of times. Here the CDR3 reads CSAVPGSASYGYTF. The CDR3, as DNA: TGCAGTGCTGTCCCAGGGTCCGCCTCCTATGGCTACACCTTC. V usage is TRBV20-1 and J usage is TRBJ1-2; D possibly corresponds to TRBD1 (5 bases). The CDR3 totals 14 residues. Trimming left V 5 bases short and J 4 bases short, with 17 bases between. CDR1 is DFQATT and CDR2 is SNEGSKA in the germline V gene (reference sequence).

This clone appeared many times. The genes are TRBV18 and TRBJ1-1; a weak D match, TRBD1 (6 bases). Germline lookup yields CDR1 KGHSH and CDR2 LQKENI. There are 15 residues in the CDR3. V lost 4 bases to trimming and J lost 3 bases, with 15 bases between them. In DNA form, the CDR3 reads TGTGCCAGCTCACGCATACAGGGTAGGGACACTGAAGCTTTCTTT. Residues: CASSRIQGRDTEAFF.

This clone was seen more than once but under ten times. V and J are TRBV6-1 and TRBJ2-7, with D perhaps matching TRBD1 (6 bases). The germline CDR1 and CDR2 sequences are MNHNS and SASEGT. This CDR3 has 11 residues. The germline V and J ends were trimmed by 8 bases and 1 base, with 6 bases remaining between them. CDR3 in amino acids: CASGQSYEQYF. The CDR3 DNA sequence: TGTGCCAGCGGACAGTCCTACGAGCAGTACTTC.